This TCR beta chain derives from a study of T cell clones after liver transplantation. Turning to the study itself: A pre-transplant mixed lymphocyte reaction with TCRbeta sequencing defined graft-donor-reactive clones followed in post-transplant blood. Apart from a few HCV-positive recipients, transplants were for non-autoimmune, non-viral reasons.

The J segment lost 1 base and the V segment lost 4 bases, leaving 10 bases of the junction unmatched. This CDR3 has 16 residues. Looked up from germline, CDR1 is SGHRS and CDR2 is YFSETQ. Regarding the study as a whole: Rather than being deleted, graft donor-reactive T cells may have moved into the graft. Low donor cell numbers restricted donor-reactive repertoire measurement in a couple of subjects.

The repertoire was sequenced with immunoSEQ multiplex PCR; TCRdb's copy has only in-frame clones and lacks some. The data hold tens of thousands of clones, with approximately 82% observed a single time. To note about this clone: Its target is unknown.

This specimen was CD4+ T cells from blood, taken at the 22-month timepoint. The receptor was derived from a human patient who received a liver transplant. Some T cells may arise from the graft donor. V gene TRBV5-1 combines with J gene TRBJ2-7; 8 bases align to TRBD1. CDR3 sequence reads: CASSPRTGSLSYEQYF. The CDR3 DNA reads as TGCGCCAGCAGCCCCCGGACAGGGTCACTTTCCTACGAGCAGTACTTC.